The T cell receptor beta chain under discussion was sequenced for a study of blood T cell repertoires in COVID-19. Looking at the study overall: Samples came from the United States, Italy and Spain, spanning acute and convalescent COVID-19.

Clones were sequenced by immunoSEQ multiplex PCR, and TCRdb holds only the in-frame ones, with some missing. The sample shows 250,000 or so clones, roughly 81% of them seen only once. The CDR3 runs to 13 residues. Between the trimmed V and J ends, which lost 3 bases and 9 bases, there was a span of 14 bases. The sequenced sample consisted of PBMCs or T cells enriched from blood (not recorded which). V usage is TRBV12-3 or TRBV12-4 and J usage is TRBJ1-2, with TRBD1 as a possible D gene (5 bases). The clonotype was recovered from a woman in her fifties or sixties who had been exposed to COVID-19. The CDR3 DNA follows: TGTGCCAGCAGTTTGGGGCAGCTGGCAAGCTACACCTTC. Amino acids: CASSLGQLASYTF.